These 16 T cell receptor beta chains were all obtained from the same sample, sequenced in a study of radiotherapy plus CTLA-4 blockade in lung cancer. This table comes from immunoSEQ multiplex PCR, and its TCRdb copy is limited to in-frame clones, with some not included. The sample records under 45,000 clones, just under 80% being singletons. The input for sequencing was peripheral blood, taken from a patient treated with radiotherapy plus ipilimumab. The receptors were gathered from a human donor with non-small cell lung cancer that progressed on radiotherapy plus ipilimumab.

The chain combines TRBV7-3 with TRBJ2-7, with D tentatively TRBD1 (5 bases). V was clipped by 7 bases and J by 2 bases, with 12 bases between them. The germline gives CDR1 SGHTA, CDR2 FQGTGA. This CDR3 spans 13 amino acids. The CDR3 DNA is TGTGCCAGCAACCTGACAGATACCTACGAGCAGTACTTC. Amino acids: CASNLTDTYEQYF.

V usage is TRBV18 and J usage is TRBJ2-7; 7 nucleotides align to TRBD1. The CDR3 sequence is 16 residues long. The germline CDR1 and CDR2 sequences are KGHSH and LQKENI. With V trimmed by 1 base and J by 6 bases, 12 bases remained unmatched. The CDR3 loop reads CASSPLPGQSTREQYF. In DNA, the CDR3 is TGTGCCAGCTCACCACTCCCGGGACAGTCCACCCGCGAGCAGTACTTC.

The chain joins TRBV5-4 to TRBJ2-1, with TRBD2 matching 9 bases. Unmatched junction bases numbered 16, after V lost 6 bases and J lost 6 bases. The CDR3 has 17 residues. Germline-derived CDR1 and CDR2 are SGHNT and YYREEE (reference sequence). The CDR3 bases are TGTGCCAGCACCTCCGGGGGGCCTAGCGGGGTGGGCAATGAGCAGTTCTTC. Translation gives CASTSGGPSGVGNEQFF. Drawing the rest from reference TRBV5-4 and TRBJ2-1, the complete variable domain is ETGVTQSPTHLIKTRGQQVTLRCSSQSGHNTVSWYQQALGQGPQFIFQYYREEENGRGNFPPRFSGLQFPNYSSELNVNALELDDSALYLCASTSGGPSGVGNEQFFGPGTRLTVL.

In its sample, this clone was seen many times. The chain is built from TRBV6-5 and TRBJ2-3; the D gene is possibly TRBD2 (5 bases). The ends were cut back, 2 bases at V and 6 bases at J, with 12 bases in the middle. The germline V gene encodes CDR1 MNHEY and CDR2 SVGAGI. This CDR3 is 14 amino acids long. Here the CDR3 reads CASSYRGDIDTQYF. CDR3 nucleotides: TGTGCCAGCAGTTACCGGGGTGACATCGATACGCAGTATTTT.

The chain has TRBV7-2 and TRBJ2-5; D is perhaps TRBD2 (7 bases). Germline V CDR1 and CDR2: SGHTA, FQGNSA. The ends were cut back, 6 bases at V and 7 bases at J, with 18 bases in the middle. The CDR3 contains 14 residues. The CDR3 loop is CASSTDGGQTTQYF. As DNA, the CDR3 is TGTGCCAGCAGTACGGACGGGGGGCAGACGACCCAGTACTTC. Using reference TRBV7-2 and TRBJ2-5 for the parts outside the CDR3, the full variable domain is GAGVSQSPSNKVTEKGKDVELRCDPISGHTALYWYRQSLGQGLEFLIYFQGNSAPDKSGLPSDRFSAERTGGSVSTLTIQRTQQEDSAVYLCASSTDGGQTTQYFGPGTRLLVL.

The sample holds a few counts of this clone. The genes are TRBV7-9 and TRBJ1-2; 7 nucleotides match TRBD1. Germline CDR1 and CDR2: SEHNR and FQNEAQ (reference sequence). The CDR3 extends over 13 amino acids. Trimming at V came to 5 bases and at J to 4 bases, leaving 4 bases not matched to a gene. The CDR3 sequence: CASSPQGIYGYTF. The CDR3 coding sequence is TGTGCCAGCAGCCCACAGGGGATCTATGGCTACACCTTC. The full variable domain, in which reference TRBV7-9 and TRBJ1-2 provide the parts outside the CDR3, is DTGVSQNPRHKITKRGQNVTFRCDPISEHNRLYWYRQTLGQGPEFLTYFQNEAQLEKSRLLSDRFSAERPKGSFSTLEIQRTEQGDSAMYLCASSPQGIYGYTFGSGTRLTVV.

The chain couples TRBV10-3 to TRBJ2-7; D is ambiguous. The CDR3 runs to 11 residues. Germline V CDR1 and CDR2: ENHRY, SYGVKD. V was trimmed by 6 bases and J by 3 bases, leaving 6 bases between them. Here the CDR3 reads CAIRSGYEQYF. DNA for the CDR3: TGTGCCATCAGGTCGGGCTACGAGCAGTACTTC.

This chain joins TRBV6-6 and TRBJ2-7; 7 nucleotides line up with TRBD1. From germline, CDR1 is MNHNY and CDR2 SVGAGI (reference sequence). V shed 7 bases and J 0 bases; nucleotides not matched to a gene: 6. This CDR3 comprises 14 residues. The CDR3 spells CASKDRAPSYEQYF. In DNA, the CDR3 is TGTGCCAGCAAAGACAGGGCTCCCTCCTACGAGCAGTACTTC.

The chain uses TRBV2 and TRBJ1-5, with TRBD1 matching over 8 bases. The J segment lost 2 bases and the V segment lost 3 bases, leaving 12 bases of the junction unmatched. From germline, CDR1 is SNHLY and CDR2 FYNNEI. CDR3 length equals 18 residues. The CDR3 sequence is CASSDPLGRGLGNQPQHF. CDR3 DNA: TGTGCCAGCAGTGACCCTCTCGGCAGGGGGCTCGGCAATCAGCCCCAGCATTTT.

The chain employs TRBV4-1 and TRBJ2-1, with 11 bases identical to TRBD2. Germline loops: CDR1 MGHRA, CDR2 YSYEKL. This CDR3 is 18 amino acids long. Unmatched junction bases numbered 15, after V lost 3 bases and J lost 8 bases. CDR3 coding DNA: TGCGCCAGCAGCCAGCAGGAGGTTGGTAGCGGGGGGGCCCATGAGCAGTTCTTC. Its translation is CASSQQEVGSGGAHEQFF.

The chain recombines TRBV7-9 with TRBJ2-5; D is possibly TRBD2 (5 bases). V lost 5 bases, J lost 2 bases, and 18 bases lay in between. Germline values: CDR1 SEHNR, CDR2 FQNEAQ (reference sequence). The CDR3 has 16 residues. For the CDR3, the DNA is TGTGCCAGCAGCCCAACACTAGTCCTGGGACAAGAGACCCAGTACTTC. Amino acid sequence: CASSPTLVLGQETQYF.

The J gene is TRBJ1-6, the V gene TRBV9; 8 positions match TRBD1. Trimming at V came to 4 bases and at J to 1 base, leaving 10 bases not matched to a gene. The germline gives CDR1 SGDLS, CDR2 YYNGEE. The length of the CDR3 is 18 residues. CDR3: CASSKDRERDSYNSPLHF. The CDR3 DNA is TGTGCCAGCAGCAAGGACAGGGAGAGGGATTCCTATAATTCACCCCTCCACTTT.

CDR3 in amino acids: CASSLSLSNQETQYF. The CDR3 coding sequence is TGCGCCAGCAGCTTATCCCTATCGAACCAAGAGACCCAGTACTTC. This chain uses TRBV5-1 with TRBJ2-5, with D unresolved. V gave up 2 bases and J gave up 0 bases, with 11 bases separating them. Germline loops: CDR1 SGHRS, CDR2 YFSETQ. This CDR3 contains 15 residues.

V and J are TRBV19 and TRBJ2-3, with a possible D match to TRBD2 (7 bases). Trimming removed 6 bases from V and 5 bases from J, with 18 bases in between. This CDR3 has 15 residues. Germline V gives CDR1 LNHDA, CDR2 SQIVND (reference sequence). The DNA of the CDR3 is TGTGCCAGTAGGGGGGGGGCGGGGATGTTAGATACGCAGTATTTT. Translating it yields CASRGGAGMLDTQYF. Full variable domain (missing parts from reference TRBV19 and TRBJ2-3): DGGITQSPKYLFRKEGQNVTLSCEQNLNHDAMYWYRQDPGQGLRLIYYSQIVNDFQKGDIAEGYSVSREKKESFPLTVTSAQKNPTAFYLCASRGGAGMLDTQYFGPGTRLTVL.

The chain links TRBV5-1 to TRBJ2-5, with a tentative D call TRBD2 (6 bases). V was pared by 0 bases and J by 4 bases, with 13 bases between. Germline CDR1 reads SGHRS; CDR2 reads YFSETQ. This CDR3 is 15 amino acids long. This CDR3 is CASSLAGSGGETQYF. Here the CDR3 DNA reads TGCGCCAGCAGCTTGGCCGGGTCCGGGGGAGAGACCCAGTACTTC.

The rearrangement joins TRBV7-3 to TRBJ2-3, with D perhaps matching TRBD2 (6 bases). The CDR3 is 13 residues long. Germline CDR1 reads SGHTA; CDR2 reads FQGTGA. Trimming pared 8 bases from V and 0 bases from J, leaving 9 bases between. The chain's CDR3 is CASAAGSTDTQYF. CDR3 in DNA: TGTGCCAGCGCGGCGGGGAGCACAGATACGCAGTATTTT.